This TCR beta chain came from a study of T-cell reconstitution after alpha-beta-depleted transplantation in children. Study-wide findings and caveats: High day-60 TCRbeta diversity in some patients came from surviving recipient T cells and thymic progenitors. T-cell counts and diversity at one year following transplant were attributed mainly to newly produced T cells. Reportedly, only several hundred clones from non-depleted graft cells drove alpha-beta T-cell counts at about two months.

It was with unique molecular identifiers that the TCRbeta library was prepared. TCRdb re-derived calls from the PCR reads in MiXCR, one entry per CDR3 protein. The table shows about 900,000 distinct CDR3 sequences, with 25% to 30% occurring only once. On this clonotype: The target antigen is unknown. The junction does not match germline at one end; this may be a read error.

The sample in question was PBMCs, mostly from graft donor cells, obtained 360 days after TCRalphabeta/CD19-depleted stem cell transplant. The receptor's source is a boy in the first two years of life who had a stem cell transplant for SCID, so the T cells may come from the graft donor.

The CDR3 here is CASSSAPRDF. In DNA, the CDR3 is TGTGCCAGCAGCTCGGCGCCCCGGGACTTC. The V gene is TRBV7-9, the J gene TRBJ2-5; D remains unclear. The CDR3 consists of 10 residues. Germline assignment: CDR1 SEHNR and CDR2 FQNEAQ (reference sequence).